The next 32 T cell receptor beta chains were all read from a single sample in a study of shared clonotypes between healthy human individuals. Profiled with immunoSEQ multiplex PCR; TCRdb holds only in-frame clones, not every one. The sample holds hundreds of thousands of clones, more than 95% seen once. The sequenced material came from naive CD4+ T cells sorted from blood. Subset: CD45RA+ positively selected. Receptor source: a woman in her thirties in good health.

The chain employs TRBV28 and TRBJ1-5, with D unclear. Germline CDR1 MDHEN, CDR2 SYDVKM. The CDR3 is 15 amino acids. Deletions cut 5 bases from V and 2 bases from J, with 13 bases between. CDR3 bases: TGTGCCAGCAGTCCAACACTCATTGGCAATCAGCCCCAGCATTTT. It codes for CASSPTLIGNQPQHF.

The chain combines TRBV7-9 with TRBJ2-1; 8 bases agree with TRBD1. The junction had 3 bases not matched to a gene; V was cut back by 1 base and J by 4 bases. The CDR3 covers 15 residues. Germline values: CDR1 SEHNR, CDR2 FQNEAQ (reference sequence). As DNA, the CDR3 is TGTGCCAGCAGCTTAGTCGGACAGGGTTACAATGAGCAGTTCTTC. It yields the protein CASSLVGQGYNEQFF.

The gene calls are TRBV5-1 and TRBJ1-4; 8 nucleotides line up with TRBD1. V was clipped by 6 bases and J by 7 bases; unmatched bases: 8. Germline CDR1 reads SGHRS; CDR2 reads YFSETQ. The CDR3 length is 14 residues. CDR3 sequence: CASTGGAISEKLFF. The CDR3 DNA reads TGCGCCAGCACAGGGGGCGCTATTAGTGAAAAACTGTTTTTT.

The chain employs TRBV19 and TRBJ1-3; no firm D call. The CDR3 is 14 residues long. V dropped 7 bases and J dropped 4 bases, with 14 bases sitting between them. Germline CDR1 is LNHDA and CDR2 is SQIVND (reference sequence). The CDR3 DNA follows: TGTGCCAGTACCCCGACCATAACGGGAAACACCATATATTTT. Translating it yields CASTPTITGNTIYF.

The genes are TRBV30 and TRBJ1-6, with D maybe TRBD1 (5 bases). The ends were cut back, 2 bases at V and 7 bases at J, with 12 bases in the middle. The CDR3 extends over 14 amino acids. Germline V gives CDR1 GTSNPN, CDR2 SVGIG (reference sequence). CDR3 sequence (DNA): TGTGCCTGGAGTACCACAAGGGGAAATTCACCCCTCCACTTT. Its protein is CAWSTTRGNSPLHF.

A single count supports this clone. This sequence joins TRBV19 and TRBJ1-1; 8 bases fit TRBD1. CDR1 LNHDA and CDR2 SQIVND come from the germline V gene (reference sequence). CDR3 length: 13 residues. V trimming: 5 bases; J trimming: 4 bases; junction bases outside the gene matches: 3. This CDR3 is CASSLGTGTEAFF. DNA for the CDR3: TGTGCCAGTAGTCTCGGGACAGGCACTGAAGCTTTCTTT.

V and J are TRBV4-1 and TRBJ2-5; TRBD1 agrees at 10 bases. Germline V gene data show CDR1 as MGHRA and CDR2 as YSYEKL. The length of the CDR3 is 16 residues. V was pared by 1 base and J by 5 bases, with 7 bases of the junction left unmatched. The CDR3 nucleotides read TGCGCCAGCAGCCAAGGTGGGACAGGGGAATCCGAGACCCAGTACTTC. Its protein is CASSQGGTGESETQYF.

This chain connects TRBV6-6 to TRBJ1-5, with 7 bases matching TRBD1. This CDR3 has 15 amino acids. CDR1 is MNHNY and CDR2 is SVGAGI in the germline V gene (reference sequence). The V and J ends lost 6 bases and 3 bases, in that order; junction bases with no gene match: 8. Here the CDR3 DNA reads TGTGCCAGCAGCGTACAGGGGAGCCACAATCAGCCCCAGCATTTT. It is translated as CASSVQGSHNQPQHF.

The chain combines TRBV5-1 with TRBJ2-7; D could derive from TRBD1 or TRBD2 (5 bases each). This CDR3 is built from 14 residues. Germline CDR1 is SGHRS and CDR2 is YFSETQ. V was shortened by 4 bases and J by 3 bases, with 14 bases between the two germline ends. This CDR3 reads CASSQGRHNYEQYF. CDR3 sequence (DNA): TGCGCCAGCAGCCAGGGACGGCACAACTACGAGCAGTACTTC.

This clone was seen only once. V gene TRBV28 combines with J gene TRBJ1-4; 7 nucleotides agree with TRBD1. This CDR3 has 15 amino acids. The germline gives CDR1 MDHEN, CDR2 SYDVKM. Trimming cost V 5 bases and J 7 bases; bases outside gene matches: 10. The CDR3 DNA sequence: TGTGCCAGCAGTACCCCGACAGGGATTAGTGAAAAACTGTTTTTT. As protein: CASSTPTGISEKLFF.

The V and J genes are TRBV28 and TRBJ1-5; D is possibly TRBD1 (5 bases). In germline, CDR1 is MDHEN, CDR2 SYDVKM. V lost 7 bases to trimming and J lost 6 bases, with 16 bases between them. The CDR3 loop spans 14 amino acids. The CDR3 nucleotides are TGTGCCAGCACCCCCCCCGGGGGGACTCAGCCCCAGCATTTT. This codes for CASTPPGGTQPQHF.

This rearrangement joins TRBV6-1 to TRBJ2-7, with a possible D match to TRBD2 (7 bases). The CDR3 spans 16 residues. Germline V lookup: CDR1 MNHNS, CDR2 SASEGT. The germline V and J ends were trimmed by 0 bases and 0 bases, with 12 bases remaining between them. Here the CDR3 reads CASSEAEGGISYEQYF. The CDR3 nucleotides read TGTGCCAGCAGTGAAGCGGAGGGGGGGATCTCCTACGAGCAGTACTTC.

Only one count was recorded for this clone. Other DNA sequences in this sample translate to the same CDR3. The rearrangement uses TRBV27 and TRBJ1-1; 7 positions match TRBD1. There are 15 residues in the CDR3. Germline V gene sequence: CDR1 MNHEY, CDR2 SMNVEV (reference sequence). V was clipped by 4 bases and J by 0 bases; unmatched bases: 5. CDR3 region: CASSSRQGVNTEAFF. The CDR3 nucleotides read TGTGCCAGCAGTTCCCGACAGGGAGTGAACACTGAAGCTTTCTTT.

This chain uses TRBV7-9 with TRBJ2-7; D is perhaps TRBD1 (6 bases). V lost 4 bases and J 4 bases, leaving 11 bases between the germline ends. This CDR3 is built from 13 residues. Germline CDR1 is SEHNR and CDR2 is FQNEAQ (reference sequence). DNA of the CDR3: TGTGCCAGCAGCTCCTGGGGGCCGTACGAGCAGTACTTC. Residues: CASSSWGPYEQYF.

This chain connects TRBV2 to TRBJ1-5, with D unresolved. The CDR3 has 14 residues. Trimming took off 7 bases at V and 1 base at J, with 11 bases between the two ends. Germline CDR1 and CDR2: SNHLY and FYNNEI. CDR3 loop: CASNVEASNQPQHF. The CDR3 bases are TGTGCCAGCAACGTTGAAGCAAGCAATCAGCCCCAGCATTTT.

The chain is built from TRBV7-9 and TRBJ2-3; TRBD1 might be the D (5 bases). V lost 1 base and J 6 bases, leaving 8 bases between the germline ends. This CDR3 contains 13 residues. Germline CDR1 is SEHNR and CDR2 is FQNEAQ (reference sequence). The CDR3 bases are TGTGCCAGCAGCTTAGACAGGCTGGATACGCAGTATTTT. Translation: CASSLDRLDTQYF.

The genes are TRBV6-5 and TRBJ2-1, with 11 nucleotides matching TRBD2. V lost 5 bases, J lost 3 bases, and 3 bases stayed unmatched. This CDR3 region has 15 residues. Germline CDR1 and CDR2: MNHEY and SVGAGI. The CDR3 DNA is TGTGCCAGCAGTAGGGGACTAGCGGACTACAATGAGCAGTTCTTC. Translated: CASSRGLADYNEQFF.

The V call is TRBV9, the J call TRBJ2-5, with a possible D match to TRBD2 (5 bases). The germline V gene has CDR1 SGDLS and CDR2 YYNGEE. V lost 2 bases and J 5 bases, leaving 22 bases between the germline ends. This CDR3 has 17 residues. The CDR3 DNA is TGTGCCAGCAGCGTGCGATCGAGGGCAGAAGCTCAGGAGACCCAGTACTTC. Residues: CASSVRSRAEAQETQYF.

The V call is TRBV19, the J call TRBJ1-1; D is unresolved. Germline V gene sequence: CDR1 LNHDA, CDR2 SQIVND (reference sequence). V was pared by 5 bases and J by 6 bases, with 16 bases between. The CDR3 length is 14 residues. Written as DNA, the CDR3 is TGTGCCAGTAGTGGGGTCCGGGTGATGTCTGAAGCTTTCTTT. Its translation: CASSGVRVMSEAFF.

The V call is TRBV7-9, the J call TRBJ2-1; 7 bases agree with TRBD2. Trimming at V came to 5 bases and at J to 2 bases, leaving 6 bases not matched to a gene. The CDR3 is made up of 15 amino acids. Germline V gene data show CDR1 as SEHNR and CDR2 as FQNEAQ (reference sequence). CDR3 nucleotide sequence: TGTGCCAGCAGCCTCGGGACTACCACCTACAATGAGCAGTTCTTC. It codes for CASSLGTTTYNEQFF.

V usage is TRBV5-5 and J usage is TRBJ1-2; TRBD1 might be the D (6 bases). The V end lost 2 bases, the J end lost 2 bases, and 10 bases lay between the germline ends. Per the germline V gene, CDR1 is SGHKS and CDR2 is YYEKEE (reference sequence). The CDR3 contains 14 residues. As DNA, the CDR3 is TGTGCCAGCAGCTTAGGACAGTACAACTATGGCTACACCTTC. Translated: CASSLGQYNYGYTF. Based on the CDR3 plus reference TRBV5-5 and TRBJ1-2, the full variable domain is DAGVTQSPTHLIKTRGQQVTLRCSPISGHKSVSWYQQVLGQGPQFIFQYYEKEERGRGNFPDRFSARQFPNYSSELNVNALLLGDSALYLCASSLGQYNYGYTFGSGTRLTVV.

The chain employs TRBV6-5 and TRBJ2-1; no reliable D call. The germline V and J ends were trimmed by 6 bases and 0 bases, with 9 bases remaining between them. CDR1 MNHEY and CDR2 SVGAGI come from the germline V gene. The CDR3 is 14 residues long. The CDR3 sequence is CASSQPSSYNEQFF. CDR3 bases: TGTGCCAGCAGCCAGCCTAGCTCCTACAATGAGCAGTTCTTC.

The chain recombines TRBV7-8 with TRBJ1-3; 8 nucleotides match TRBD1. The J segment lost 4 bases and the V segment lost 2 bases, leaving 7 bases of the junction unmatched. Germline V gene lookup returns CDR1 SGHVS and CDR2 FQNEAQ. The CDR3 sequence is 16 residues long. The CDR3 sequence is CASSLSRGHRGNTIYF. DNA of the CDR3: TGTGCCAGCAGCTTAAGCAGGGGGCACAGGGGAAACACCATATATTTT.

The chain uses TRBV28 and TRBJ2-7, with TRBD1 matching over 9 bases. This CDR3 has 14 residues. V shed 2 bases and J 5 bases; nucleotides not matched to a gene: 4. The germline gives CDR1 MDHEN, CDR2 SYDVKM. The CDR3 DNA reads TGTGCCAGCAGTTTACCGGACAGGGGCAACGAGCAGTACTTC. Amino acids: CASSLPDRGNEQYF.

This clone was recorded once. The chain employs TRBV15 and TRBJ2-5; tentative D call: TRBD2 (6 bases). V was clipped by 8 bases and J by 4 bases, with 23 bases between them. Germline-derived CDR1 and CDR2 are LNHNV and YYDKDF (reference sequence). The CDR3 runs to 16 residues. CDR3 loop: CATGGIRDPAGETQYF. CDR3 bases: TGTGCCACCGGGGGAATCCGGGACCCAGCGGGAGAGACCCAGTACTTC. Drawing the rest from reference TRBV15 and TRBJ2-5, the complete variable domain is DAMVIQNPRYQVTQFGKPVTLSCSQTLNHNVMYWYQQKSSQAPKLLFHYYDKDFNNEADTPDNFQSRRPNTSFCFLDIRSPGLGDTAMYLCATGGIRDPAGETQYFGPGTRLLVL.

V is TRBV10-2 and J is TRBJ2-3; TRBD2 is a possible D gene (6 bases). CDR3 size: 17 residues. Trimming removed 1 base from V and 4 bases from J, with 18 bases in between. Germline-derived CDR1 and CDR2 are WSHSY and SAAADI. CDR3 region: CASSEFEGRLDADTQYF. The CDR3 DNA is TGCGCCAGCAGTGAGTTCGAGGGTCGACTAGATGCAGATACGCAGTATTTT.

The chain uses TRBV5-5 and TRBJ2-7; D is possibly TRBD1 or TRBD2 (5 bases each). The V end was cut by 6 bases, the J end by 3 bases, with 10 bases between. The length of the CDR3 is 12 residues. Germline loops: CDR1 SGHKS, CDR2 YYEKEE (reference sequence). CDR3 sequence reads: CASMGENYEQYF. CDR3 bases: TGTGCCAGCATGGGGGAGAACTACGAGCAGTACTTC.

This clone was counted a few times. V gene TRBV28 combines with J gene TRBJ1-2; 10 bases fit TRBD1. From germline, CDR1 is MDHEN and CDR2 SYDVKM. The CDR3 contains 12 residues. The J segment lost 3 bases and the V segment lost 10 bases, leaving 2 bases of the junction unmatched. CDR3 sequence: CAIGTGDYGYTF. The CDR3 DNA follows: TGTGCCATCGGGACAGGGGACTATGGCTACACCTTC.

The chain has TRBV18 and TRBJ1-4, with D perhaps TRBD1 (5 bases). The CDR3 runs to 15 residues. V was clipped by 2 bases and J by 7 bases, with 14 bases between them. CDR1 and CDR2 (germline): KGHSH, LQKENI. This chain's CDR3 is CASSPSPGTAEKLFF. For the CDR3, the DNA is TGTGCCAGCTCACCATCACCGGGGACCGCTGAAAAACTGTTTTTT.

This sequence joins TRBV18 and TRBJ2-1, with TRBD1 matching 8 bases. Germline CDR1 KGHSH, CDR2 LQKENI. The CDR3 covers 15 residues. V gave up 3 bases and J gave up 6 bases; unmatched junction bases: 7. The CDR3, as DNA: TGTGCCAGCTCACCTGGACAGGGCTTTTTCAATGAGCAGTTCTTC. This translates into CASSPGQGFFNEQFF.

This chain connects TRBV27 to TRBJ2-7; D may be TRBD1 or TRBD2 (5 bases each). The CDR3 is 16 amino acids. V was pared by 5 bases and J by 0 bases, with 17 bases between. Germline values: CDR1 MNHEY, CDR2 SMNVEV (reference sequence). CDR3 bases: TGTGCCAGCAGTAATTACCGGGACCCAAGCTCCTACGAGCAGTACTTC. The encoded protein is CASSNYRDPSSYEQYF.

This chain uses TRBV7-2 with TRBJ2-7; possibly TRBD1 or TRBD2 for D (5 bases each). The CDR3 covers 14 residues. Trimming removed 3 bases from V and 1 base from J, with 10 bases in between. The germline V gene encodes CDR1 SGHTA and CDR2 FQGNSA. The CDR3 coding sequence is TGTGCCAGCAGCTTTGGGGGTGGTTCCTACGAGCAGTACTTC. Translating gives CASSFGGGSYEQYF. Variable domain in full (rest from reference TRBV7-2 and TRBJ2-7): GAGVSQSPSNKVTEKGKDVELRCDPISGHTALYWYRQSLGQGLEFLIYFQGNSAPDKSGLPSDRFSAERTGGSVSTLTIQRTQQEDSAVYLCASSFGGGSYEQYFGPGTRLTVT.